Included here is one TCR beta chain sequence, with context. Per the study methods: Reference gene primer amplification gave estimated nucleated cell counts. Sequenced by immunoSEQ multiplex PCR; TCRdb stores in-frame clones only, minus some. V, J and clone size are those of that table, while D and trimming were read from the DNA. The sample has about 200,000 clones; 79% are singletons. The entry originates in a study of blood T cell repertoires in COVID-19. Study-level information: Some COVID-19 samples were acute and others convalescent; all came from the United States, Italy and Spain. In each case, the material was cDNA or gDNA derived from T cells, B-cell-depleted T cells, or PBMCs.

Enrolled during active infection, Seattle patients were then followed longitudinally. The sequenced material came from peripheral blood. The TCR comes from a woman aged 40 to 49 with COVID-19, enrolled during active disease.

The CDR3, as DNA: TGTGTCAGAAGCTTGAGTAGCCCGTGGAATACGCAGTATTTT. This gives the protein CVRSLSSPWNTQYF. This chain connects TRBV7-5 to TRBJ2-3; the listed D gene, TRBD2, was not tested against the DNA. TRBV7-5 constitutes a pseudogene. The CDR3 totals 14 residues.